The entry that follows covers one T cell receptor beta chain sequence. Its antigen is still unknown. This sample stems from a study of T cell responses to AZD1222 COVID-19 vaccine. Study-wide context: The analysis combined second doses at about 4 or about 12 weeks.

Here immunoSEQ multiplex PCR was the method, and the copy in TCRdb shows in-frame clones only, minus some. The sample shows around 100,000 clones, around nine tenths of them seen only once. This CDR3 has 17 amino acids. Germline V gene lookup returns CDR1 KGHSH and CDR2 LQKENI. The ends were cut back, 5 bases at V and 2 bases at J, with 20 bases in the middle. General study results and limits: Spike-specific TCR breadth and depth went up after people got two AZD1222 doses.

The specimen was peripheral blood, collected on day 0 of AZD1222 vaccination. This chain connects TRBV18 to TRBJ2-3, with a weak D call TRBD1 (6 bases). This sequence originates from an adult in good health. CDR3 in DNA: TGTGCCAGCTCAAACAGACAGGCGAGAGCCCTCACAGATACGCAGTATTTT. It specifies CASSNRQARALTDTQYF.